These 26 T cell receptor beta chains were all obtained from the same sample, sequenced in a study of T cell changes during pregnancy in multiple sclerosis. Clones were sequenced by immunoSEQ multiplex PCR, and TCRdb holds only the in-frame ones, with some missing. The sample contains roughly 39,000 clones, about 90% of which appear only once. Specimen: CD4+ T cells from peripheral blood mononuclear cells, collected before pregnancy. The receptors stem from a female donor with multiple sclerosis, enrolled in a pregnancy study.

The chain joins TRBV2 to TRBJ1-2, with TRBD1 identical over 8 bases. Germline loops: CDR1 SNHLY, CDR2 FYNNEI. Trimming took 8 bases from V and 6 from J; bases not matched to a gene: 14. This CDR3 is built from 15 residues. The CDR3 DNA sequence: TGTGCCAGCTTAATCGACAGGGGTGTCGGGGATGGCTACACCTTC. This translates into CASLIDRGVGDGYTF.

The V call is TRBV6-6, the J call TRBJ2-1; 10 nucleotides match TRBD2. Germline CDR1 is MNHNY and CDR2 is SVGAGI (reference sequence). Trimming at V came to 7 bases and at J to 7 bases, leaving 10 bases not matched to a gene. The CDR3 sequence is 15 residues long. CDR3 coding DNA: TGTGCCAGCAACCCTCGGGCTAGCGGGAGTAATGAGCAGTTCTTC. It yields the protein CASNPRASGSNEQFF.

CDR3 nucleotides: TGCGCCAGCAGAAGTGACAGCAACACCGGGGAGCTGTTTTTT. Protein sequence: CASRSDSNTGELFF. The chain has TRBV5-1 and TRBJ2-2, with D perhaps matching TRBD1 (5 bases). The CDR3 has 14 amino acids. V dropped 5 bases and J dropped 2 bases, with 10 bases sitting between them. Germline assignment: CDR1 SGHRS and CDR2 YFSETQ.

The V call is TRBV30, the J call TRBJ2-7, with 7 bases lining up with TRBD2. CDR1 is GTSNPN and CDR2 is SVGIG in the germline V gene (reference sequence). With 3 bases clipped from V and 7 bases from J, the junction kept 12 bases outside the gene matches. This CDR3 contains 14 residues. CDR3 in amino acids: CAWSSRGETREQYF. The CDR3 nucleotides read TGTGCCTGGAGCTCCCGGGGGGAGACGAGGGAGCAGTACTTC.

The chain carries TRBV5-6 and TRBJ1-1; no clear D gene. Germline CDR1 and CDR2: SGHDT and YYEEEE. This CDR3 has 12 residues. The ends were cut back, 5 bases at V and 8 bases at J, with 13 bases in the middle. In DNA, the CDR3 is TGTGCCAGCAGGGGCGGGCCAGGCGAAGCTTTCTTT. This encodes CASRGGPGEAFF.

The V and J genes are TRBV2 and TRBJ2-7, with D perhaps matching TRBD1 (6 bases). Trimming left V 5 bases short and J 5 bases short, with 13 bases between. The CDR3 contains 13 residues. Germline lookup yields CDR1 SNHLY and CDR2 FYNNEI. The CDR3 reads CASSSGRGHEQYF. The CDR3 DNA reads as TGTGCCAGCAGTTCAGGCAGGGGCCACGAGCAGTACTTC.

This chain connects TRBV4-2 to TRBJ2-2, with TRBD2 identical over 11 bases. Germline values: CDR1 LGHNA, CDR2 YNFKEQ. The CDR3 has 17 residues. V lost 0 bases, J lost 2 bases, and 2 bases stayed unmatched. CDR3 sequence (DNA): TGTGCCAGCAGCCAAGATAGACTAGCGGGAAACACCGGGGAGCTGTTTTTT. Translated, it gives CASSQDRLAGNTGELFF.

The chain recombines TRBV7-2 with TRBJ2-2; 7 bases fit TRBD2. The ends lost 5 bases at V and 6 bases at J; junction bases unmatched: 9. The length of the CDR3 is 15 residues. Germline loops: CDR1 SGHTA, CDR2 FQGNSA. The CDR3 protein is CASSRSGITPGELFF. DNA for the CDR3: TGTGCCAGCAGCAGGAGCGGGATTACCCCCGGGGAGCTGTTTTTT.

This chain joins TRBV29-1 and TRBJ2-5; TRBD2 matches at 9 bases. The ends lost 6 bases at V and 3 bases at J; junction bases unmatched: 8. The CDR3 is made up of 14 amino acids. Germline CDR1 is SQVTM and CDR2 is ANQGSEA. The CDR3 DNA follows: TGCAGCGTCCGAGCGGGAGGCTCTAAAGAGACCCAGTACTTC. It is translated as CSVRAGGSKETQYF.

The chain's CDR3 is CASSYGTGAYEQYF. In nucleotides, the CDR3 is TGTGCCAGCAGTTACGGGACTGGGGCCTACGAGCAGTACTTC. This sequence joins TRBV6-6 and TRBJ2-7; maybe TRBD2 (6 bases). From germline, CDR1 is MNHNY and CDR2 SVGAGI (reference sequence). V was cut by 2 bases and J by 2 bases, with 10 bases left in between. The length of the CDR3 is 14 residues.

The V and J genes are TRBV9 and TRBJ2-1, with D perhaps TRBD2 (7 bases). Trimming removed 4 bases at V and 7 bases at J, with 18 bases between. Germline values: CDR1 SGDLS, CDR2 YYNGEE. The CDR3 spans 15 residues. CDR3 in amino acids: CASSPRERGRNEQFF. In DNA, the CDR3 is TGTGCCAGCAGCCCGCGGGAGAGGGGGAGGAATGAGCAGTTCTTC.

This clone was detected a few times. The chain recombines TRBV30 with TRBJ1-1; possible D gene TRBD1, 5 bases. Per germline, CDR1 GTSNPN and CDR2 SVGIG (reference sequence). The CDR3 loop spans 10 amino acids. The ends were cut back, 3 bases at V and 6 bases at J, with 5 bases in the middle. This CDR3 is CAWRQAEAFF. DNA for the CDR3: TGTGCCTGGAGACAGGCTGAAGCTTTCTTT.

J is TRBJ1-1 and V is TRBV7-3; no clear D. Trimming shortened V by 2 bases and J by 1 base, and 8 bases separated the two germline ends. This CDR3 contains 14 residues. Germline V CDR1 and CDR2: SGHTA, FQGTGA. CDR3: CASSLSPGNTEAFF. As DNA, the CDR3 is TGTGCCAGCAGCTTATCCCCCGGGAACACTGAAGCTTTCTTT.

This chain uses TRBV6-5 with TRBJ2-1, with 12 bases lining up with TRBD2. With V trimmed by 6 bases and J by 2 bases, 2 bases remained unmatched. Germline-derived CDR1 and CDR2 are MNHEY and SVGAGI. This CDR3 is built from 15 residues. This CDR3 reads CASRASGGAYNEQFF. The CDR3 nucleotides are TGTGCCAGCAGGGCTAGCGGGGGGGCCTACAATGAGCAGTTCTTC.

The V gene is TRBV6-1, the J gene TRBJ2-3, with D perhaps TRBD2 (6 bases). The V gene lost 0 bases and the J gene lost 12 bases, with 10 bases spanning the gap. Germline V gives CDR1 MNHNS, CDR2 SASEGT. The CDR3 has 12 residues. The CDR3 region has the DNA TGTGCCAGCAGTGAAGCGGGACTCCTACAGTATTTT. Its translation: CASSEAGLLQYF.

The chain is built from TRBV6-6 and TRBJ2-2, with 10 bases lining up with TRBD1. The CDR3 covers 15 residues. Germline-derived CDR1 and CDR2 are MNHNY and SVGAGI (reference sequence). Trimming removed 6 bases from V and 4 bases from J; junction bases left unmatched: 5. The DNA of the CDR3 is TGTGCCAGCAGCCCTAGGGACAGGGGCACCGGGGAGCTGTTTTTT. Translating gives CASSPRDRGTGELFF.

The chain joins TRBV2 to TRBJ1-5, with 8 bases fitting TRBD1. Germline trimming cut 1 base from V and 4 bases from J; bases unmatched to any gene: 9. CDR1 is SNHLY and CDR2 is FYNNEI in the germline V gene. The CDR3 runs to 17 residues. The CDR3 region is CASSEGQGAWGNQPQHF. Written as DNA, the CDR3 is TGTGCCAGCAGTGAAGGGCAGGGGGCATGGGGTAATCAGCCCCAGCATTTT.

V and J are TRBV4-1 and TRBJ2-2; D not certain. V was shortened by 1 base and J by 0 bases, with 12 bases between the two germline ends. Per germline, CDR1 MGHRA and CDR2 YSYEKL. The CDR3 is made up of 17 amino acids. CDR3 sequence reads: CASSQVLAAANTGELFF. The CDR3 nucleotides read TGCGCCAGCAGCCAAGTGCTGGCGGCCGCGAACACCGGGGAGCTGTTTTTT.

This clone has a handful of counts. The CDR3 DNA is TGTGCCACCTACGGGAGCTACGATAAACCTGCGAAGGCTTTCTTT. It specifies CATYGSYDKPAKAFF. J is TRBJ1-1 and V is TRBV6-5; D ambiguous. The CDR3 has 15 residues. V was clipped by 10 bases and J by 11 bases, with 29 bases between them. The germline CDR1 and CDR2 sequences are MNHEY and SVGAGI.

The rearrangement links TRBV28 to TRBJ1-1; D possibly corresponds to TRBD1 (6 bases). Germline V CDR1 and CDR2: MDHEN, SYDVKM. The CDR3 is 14 amino acids. Trimming stripped 11 bases from V and 1 base from J, with 17 bases between. The CDR3 here is CAVQAGAGNTEAFF. CDR3 DNA: TGTGCCGTTCAGGCGGGGGCGGGGAACACTGAAGCTTTCTTT.

The chain has TRBV19 and TRBJ2-2, with unresolved D. Germline V lookup: CDR1 LNHDA, CDR2 SQIVND (reference sequence). V gave up 3 bases and J gave up 0 bases, with 8 bases separating them. The CDR3 extends over 15 amino acids. The CDR3 loop reads CASSMGAANTGELFF. CDR3 nucleotides: TGTGCCAGTAGTATGGGCGCCGCGAACACCGGGGAGCTGTTTTTT.

The rearrangement joins TRBV14 to TRBJ1-3; no firm D call. V dropped 0 bases and J dropped 3 bases, with 6 bases sitting between them. Germline CDR1 is SGHDN and CDR2 is FVKESK. This CDR3 is built from 14 residues. The CDR3 region has the DNA TGTGCCAGCAGCCAAGATTTAGTTGGAAACACCATATATTTT. Its protein is CASSQDLVGNTIYF.

The rearrangement joins TRBV19 to TRBJ2-3; no clear D gene. V gave up 0 bases and J gave up 8 bases, with 15 bases separating them. CDR1 and CDR2 (germline): LNHDA, SQIVND (reference sequence). The CDR3 is 15 residues long. CDR3 in amino acids: CASSIDLSPVVTQYF. DNA of the CDR3: TGTGCCAGTAGTATAGATCTAAGCCCGGTGGTTACGCAGTATTTT.

The chain has TRBV30 and TRBJ1-5, with TRBD1 identical over 7 bases. The germline CDR1 and CDR2 sequences are GTSNPN and SVGIG (reference sequence). V gave up 0 bases and J gave up 6 bases; unmatched junction bases: 11. CDR3 length: 16 amino acids. The CDR3 loop is CAWSVGRRGRSQPQHF. Written as DNA, the CDR3 is TGTGCCTGGAGTGTGGGGAGGAGGGGGCGTAGTCAGCCCCAGCATTTT.

The chain carries TRBV28 and TRBJ2-7; 7 nucleotides match TRBD1. CDR1 is MDHEN and CDR2 is SYDVKM in the germline V gene. The V gene end was trimmed by 7 bases and the J gene end by 6 bases; junction bases not matched to a gene: 6. The CDR3 is 12 residues long. CDR3: CASINRGGEQYF. In nucleotides, the CDR3 is TGTGCCAGCATAAACAGGGGCGGCGAGCAGTACTTC.

The chain couples TRBV5-4 to TRBJ2-3; 9 nucleotides line up with TRBD2. The germline CDR1 and CDR2 sequences are SGHNT and YYREEE (reference sequence). The V and J ends lost 0 bases and 3 bases, in that order; junction bases with no gene match: 2. The CDR3 has 15 residues. The CDR3 loop reads CASSLGSGSTDTQYF. CDR3 DNA: TGTGCCAGCAGCTTGGGTAGCGGGAGTACAGATACGCAGTATTTT.